This T cell receptor beta chain was captured by sequencing in a study of cytomegalovirus exposure and HLA in healthy donors. PCR employed 60 Vbeta and 13 Jbeta primers. Measured with immunoSEQ multiplex PCR; TCRdb has only the in-frame clones, and not every one. The sample records around 130,000 clones, 70% to 85% being singletons. As for this clone: The target antigen is unknown.

The study's findings and limits: Among TCR sequences, most were rare, though some public TCRs appeared in many donors.

The V gene's germline CDR1 is MGHRA and CDR2 YSYEKL. V trimming: 3 bases; J trimming: 1 base; junction bases outside the gene matches: 3. This CDR3 has 15 residues. The source material was PBMCs. This receptor was taken from a man aged 35 to 55 in good health and CMV-seronegative. The genes are TRBV4-1 and TRBJ2-5, with TRBD2 matching 9 bases. This chain's CDR3 is CASSQAGGRQETQYF. DNA for the CDR3: TGCGCCAGCAGCCAGGCGGGGGGGCGCCAAGAGACCCAGTACTTC.